This T cell receptor beta chain was obtained from a study of Ad26.COV2.S vaccination and SARS-CoV-2 variants. Germline V lookup: CDR1 GTSNPN, CDR2 SVGIG (reference sequence). V dropped 2 bases and J dropped 3; count of bases not matched to a gene: 3. This CDR3 spans 13 amino acids. Noted treatment: some 20 received Ad26.COV2.S at low or high dose, single or two shots; 5 received placebo; per-sample allocation not given. Day 63 after the first vaccine or placebo injection was the time point for sampling. TCRdb's table, derived via immunoSEQ multiplex PCR, lists solely in-frame clones and lacks some. The data hold 350,000 to 400,000 clones, with 75% to 90% observed a single time.

The origin of this receptor is a person between 18 and 60 years old who received the Ad26.COV2.S COVID-19 vaccine or a placebo. The sample in question was peripheral blood, obtained in a trial of Ad26.COV2.S vaccine versus placebo. V gene TRBV30 combines with J gene TRBJ1-2; 7 bases line up with TRBD1. The CDR3 coding sequence is TGTGCCTGGAGTTCAACAGGGGACTATGGCTACACCTTC. As protein: CAWSSTGDYGYTF.